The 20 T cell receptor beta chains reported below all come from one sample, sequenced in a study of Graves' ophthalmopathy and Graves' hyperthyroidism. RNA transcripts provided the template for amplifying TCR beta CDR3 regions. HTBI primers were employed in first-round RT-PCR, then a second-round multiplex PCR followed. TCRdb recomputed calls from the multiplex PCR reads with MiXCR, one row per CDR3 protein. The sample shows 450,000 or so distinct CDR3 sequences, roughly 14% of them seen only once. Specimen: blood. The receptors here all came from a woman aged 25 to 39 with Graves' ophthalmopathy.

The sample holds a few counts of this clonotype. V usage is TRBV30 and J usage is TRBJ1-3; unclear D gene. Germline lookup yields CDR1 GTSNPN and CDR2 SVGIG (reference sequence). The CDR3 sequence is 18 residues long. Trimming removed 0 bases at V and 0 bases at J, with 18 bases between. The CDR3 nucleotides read TGTGCCTGGAGTGTATTGCCCCCCGGGAGCCCCTCTGGAAACACCATATATTTT. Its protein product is CAWSVLPPGSPSGNTIYF.

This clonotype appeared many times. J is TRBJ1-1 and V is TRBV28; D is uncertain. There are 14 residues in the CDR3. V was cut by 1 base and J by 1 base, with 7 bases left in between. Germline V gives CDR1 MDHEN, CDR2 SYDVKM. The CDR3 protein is CASSLYGENTEAFF. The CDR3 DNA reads TGTGCCAGCAGTTTATACGGGGAGAACACTGAAGCTTTCTTT. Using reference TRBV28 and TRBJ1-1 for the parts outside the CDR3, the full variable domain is DVKVTQSSRYLVKRTGEKVFLECVQDMDHENMFWYRQDPGLGLRLIYFSYDVKMKEKGDIPEGYSVSREKKERFSLILESASTNQTSMYLCASSLYGENTEAFFGQGTRLTVV.

The CDR3 loop reads CASSSTRDGNYGYTF. The CDR3 coding sequence is TGTGCCAGCAGCTCAACCCGGGACGGGAACTATGGCTACACCTTC. The chain employs TRBV6-1 and TRBJ1-2, with a possible D match to TRBD1 (5 bases). In germline, CDR1 is MNHNS, CDR2 SASEGT. Trimming cost V 6 bases and J 2 bases, with 16 bases left between them. The length of the CDR3 is 15 residues.

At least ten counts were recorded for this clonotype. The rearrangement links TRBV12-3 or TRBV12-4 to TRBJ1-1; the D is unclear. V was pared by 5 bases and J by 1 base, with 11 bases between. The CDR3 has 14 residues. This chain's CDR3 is CASSAGLGNTEAFF. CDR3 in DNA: TGTGCCAGCAGTGCTGGCCTGGGGAACACTGAAGCTTTCTTT.

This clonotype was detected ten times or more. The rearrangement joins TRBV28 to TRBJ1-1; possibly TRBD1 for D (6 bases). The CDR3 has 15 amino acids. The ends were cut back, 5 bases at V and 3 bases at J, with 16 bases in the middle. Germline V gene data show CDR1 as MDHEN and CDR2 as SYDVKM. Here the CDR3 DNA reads TGTGCCAGCAGTCCGGGACACCTGGGGGACACTGAAGCTTTCTTT. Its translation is CASSPGHLGDTEAFF.

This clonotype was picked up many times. The CDR3 nucleotides are TGTGCCAGCAGTTTACACAGGGGGCCCTACGAGCAGTACTTC. Amino acid sequence: CASSLHRGPYEQYF. V and J are TRBV27 and TRBJ2-7; TRBD1 matches 9 bases. Germline V gives CDR1 MNHEY, CDR2 SMNVEV (reference sequence). With V trimmed by 2 bases and J by 2 bases, 1 base remained unmatched. This CDR3 region has 14 residues.

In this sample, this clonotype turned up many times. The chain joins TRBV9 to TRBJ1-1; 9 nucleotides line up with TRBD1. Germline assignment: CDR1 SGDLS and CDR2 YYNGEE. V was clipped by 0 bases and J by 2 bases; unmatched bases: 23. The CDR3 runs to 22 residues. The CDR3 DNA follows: TGTGCCAGCAGCGTAGGGGATAGTGCGGGACAGGGAAGGGAATTGAGAAACACTGAAGCTTTCTTT. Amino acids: CASSVGDSAGQGRELRNTEAFF.

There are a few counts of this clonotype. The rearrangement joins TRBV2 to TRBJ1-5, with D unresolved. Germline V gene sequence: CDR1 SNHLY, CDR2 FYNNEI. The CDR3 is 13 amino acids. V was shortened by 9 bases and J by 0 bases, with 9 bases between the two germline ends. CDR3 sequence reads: CARTPYSNQPQHF. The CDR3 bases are TGTGCCAGAACACCTTATAGCAATCAGCCCCAGCATTTT.

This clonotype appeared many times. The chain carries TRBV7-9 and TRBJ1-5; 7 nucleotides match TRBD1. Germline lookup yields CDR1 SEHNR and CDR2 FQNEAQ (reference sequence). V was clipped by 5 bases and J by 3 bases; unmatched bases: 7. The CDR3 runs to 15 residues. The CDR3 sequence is CASSTGQANNQPQHF. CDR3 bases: TGTGCCAGCAGCACCGGACAGGCAAACAATCAGCCCCAGCATTTT.

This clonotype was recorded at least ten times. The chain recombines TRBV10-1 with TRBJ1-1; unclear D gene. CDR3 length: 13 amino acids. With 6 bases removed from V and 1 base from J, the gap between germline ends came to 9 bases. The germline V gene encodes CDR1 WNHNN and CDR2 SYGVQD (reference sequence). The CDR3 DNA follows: TGCGCCAGCAGCGTGGGCCCGAACACTGAAGCTTTCTTT. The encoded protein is CASSVGPNTEAFF.

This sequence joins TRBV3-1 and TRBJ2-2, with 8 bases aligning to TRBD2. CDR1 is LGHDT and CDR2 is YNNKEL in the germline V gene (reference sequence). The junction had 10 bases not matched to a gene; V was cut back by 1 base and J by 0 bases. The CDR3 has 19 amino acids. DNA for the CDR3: TGTGCCAGCAGCCAAGTCGTGGGGCGGGAGGCCGCGAACACCGGGGAGCTGTTTTTT. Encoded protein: CASSQVVGREAANTGELFF.

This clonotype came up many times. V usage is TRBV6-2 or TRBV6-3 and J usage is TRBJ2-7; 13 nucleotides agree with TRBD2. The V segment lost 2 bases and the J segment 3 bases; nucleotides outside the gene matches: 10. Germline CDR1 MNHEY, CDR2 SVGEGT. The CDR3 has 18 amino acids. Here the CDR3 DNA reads TGTGCCAGCAGTTACGCCGGACACCGACTAGCGGGAGGCTACGAGCAGTACTTC. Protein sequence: CASSYAGHRLAGGYEQYF.

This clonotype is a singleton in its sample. The CDR3 bases are TGTGCCAGCAGTCCCCGGACTAGCCCTCCCGGGGAGCTGTTTTTT. Its translation: CASSPRTSPPGELFF. The genes are TRBV6-1 and TRBJ2-2, with 8 bases that match TRBD2. Germline CDR1 and CDR2: MNHNS and SASEGT. V dropped 5 bases and J dropped 6; count of bases not matched to a gene: 8. CDR3 length: 15 amino acids.

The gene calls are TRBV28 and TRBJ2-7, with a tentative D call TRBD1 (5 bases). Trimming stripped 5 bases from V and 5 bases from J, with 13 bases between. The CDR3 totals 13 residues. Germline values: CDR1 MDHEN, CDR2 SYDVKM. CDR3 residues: CASSHPQGNEQYF. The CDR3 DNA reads TGTGCCAGCAGTCACCCCCAGGGTAACGAGCAGTACTTC.

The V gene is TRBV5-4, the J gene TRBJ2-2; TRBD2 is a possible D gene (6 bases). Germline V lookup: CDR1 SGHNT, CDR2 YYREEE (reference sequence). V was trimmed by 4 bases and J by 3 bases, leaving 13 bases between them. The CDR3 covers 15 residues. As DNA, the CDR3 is TGTGCCAGCAGCCCGGGCGGGGACTACACCGGGGAGCTGTTTTTT. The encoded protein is CASSPGGDYTGELFF.

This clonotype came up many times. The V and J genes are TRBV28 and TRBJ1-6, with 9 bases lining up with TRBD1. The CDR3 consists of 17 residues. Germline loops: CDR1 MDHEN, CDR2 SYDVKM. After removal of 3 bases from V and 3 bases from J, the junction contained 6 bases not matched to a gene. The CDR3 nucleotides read TGTGCCAGCAGTTTCGGGACAGGGCCTCTCTATAATTCACCCCTCCACTTT. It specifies CASSFGTGPLYNSPLHF. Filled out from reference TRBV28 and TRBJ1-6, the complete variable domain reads DVKVTQSSRYLVKRTGEKVFLECVQDMDHENMFWYRQDPGLGLRLIYFSYDVKMKEKGDIPEGYSVSREKKERFSLILESASTNQTSMYLCASSFGTGPLYNSPLHFGNGTRLTVT.

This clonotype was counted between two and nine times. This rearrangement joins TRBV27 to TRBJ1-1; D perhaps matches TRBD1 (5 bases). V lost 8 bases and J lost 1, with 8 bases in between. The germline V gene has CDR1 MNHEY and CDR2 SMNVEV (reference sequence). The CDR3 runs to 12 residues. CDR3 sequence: CASGTENTEAFF. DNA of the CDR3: TGTGCCAGCGGGACCGAGAACACTGAAGCTTTCTTT.

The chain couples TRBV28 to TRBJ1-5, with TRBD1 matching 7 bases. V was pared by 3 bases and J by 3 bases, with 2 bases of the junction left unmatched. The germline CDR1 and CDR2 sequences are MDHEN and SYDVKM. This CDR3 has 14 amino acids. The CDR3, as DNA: TGTGCCAGCAGTTTTGAGGGGGCCAATCAGCCCCAGCATTTT. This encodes CASSFEGANQPQHF.

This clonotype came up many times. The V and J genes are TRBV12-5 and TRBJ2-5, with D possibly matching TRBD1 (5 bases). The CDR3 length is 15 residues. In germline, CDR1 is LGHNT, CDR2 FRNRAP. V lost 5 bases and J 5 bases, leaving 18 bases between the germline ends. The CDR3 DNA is TGTGCTAGTGGTCTCGACCACCGACAGACCGAGACCCAGTACTTC. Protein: CASGLDHRQTETQYF.

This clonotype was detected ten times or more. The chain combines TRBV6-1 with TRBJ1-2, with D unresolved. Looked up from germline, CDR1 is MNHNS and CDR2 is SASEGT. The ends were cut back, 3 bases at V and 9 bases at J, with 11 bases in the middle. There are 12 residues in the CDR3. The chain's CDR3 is CASSESGVSYTF. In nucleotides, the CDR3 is TGTGCCAGCAGTGAGAGTGGGGTTAGCTACACCTTC.